A single sample gave rise to the 24 T cell receptor beta chains below, sequenced in a study of blood T cell repertoires in COVID-19. The data were produced by immunoSEQ multiplex PCR, yet TCRdb's version contains in-frame clones alone and is incomplete. The profile shows around 160,000 clones, roughly 80% of them singletons. The sample consisted of peripheral blood. The source is a human donor in a cohort sampled during active COVID-19.

The chain couples TRBV7-8 to TRBJ1-1; the D gene is possibly TRBD1 (5 bases). The CDR3 is 13 residues long. Trimming left V 5 bases short and J 8 bases short, with 15 bases between. CDR1 and CDR2 (germline): SGHVS, FQNEAQ. The CDR3: CASSRERGGEAFF. DNA of the CDR3: TGTGCCAGCAGCCGAGAGAGGGGAGGGGAAGCTTTCTTT.

This rearrangement joins TRBV30 to TRBJ1-4; D unresolved. V was cut by 4 bases and J by 8 bases, with 17 bases left in between. The germline V gene has CDR1 GTSNPN and CDR2 SVGIG (reference sequence). The CDR3 consists of 14 residues. The CDR3 DNA reads as TGTGCCTGGACCGGGAAGGCGTTGGGGGAAAAACTGTTTTTT. It translates to CAWTGKALGEKLFF.

The V call is TRBV7-6, the J call TRBJ2-5; tentative D call: TRBD2 (6 bases). The germline gives CDR1 SGHVS, CDR2 FNYEAQ. The CDR3 sequence is 16 residues long. Deletions cut 4 bases from V and 1 base from J, with 16 bases between. The CDR3 loop is CASSSRSPGLQETQYF. The CDR3 nucleotides read TGTGCCAGCAGCTCCCGAAGCCCGGGACTCCAAGAGACCCAGTACTTC.

This clone turned up a few times. This chain links TRBV5-1 with TRBJ1-4; 8 positions agree with TRBD1. Germline trimming cut 4 bases from V and 7 bases from J; bases unmatched to any gene: 12. Germline V gives CDR1 SGHRS, CDR2 YFSETQ. The CDR3 is 16 residues long. The CDR3 coding sequence is TGCGCCAGCAGCGGCGGGACGACAGGGGTTTTTGAAAAACTGTTTTTT. Translating it yields CASSGGTTGVFEKLFF.

The chain couples TRBV3-1 (or the pseudogene TRBV3-2) to TRBJ2-3; 7 bases agree with TRBD2. CDR3 length equals 15 residues. Germline loops: CDR1 LGHDT, CDR2 YNNKEL (reference sequence). Trimming at V came to 1 base and at J to 8 bases, leaving 9 bases not matched to a gene. The CDR3 region has the DNA TGTGCCAGCAGCCAAGCAGAGACTAGCCGCGGTACGCAGTATTTT. The encoded protein is CASSQAETSRGTQYF.

The chain has TRBV7-9 and TRBJ2-5; 7 nucleotides match TRBD1. CDR1 is SEHNR, CDR2 FQNEAQ, per germline (reference sequence). The CDR3 contains 14 residues. The J segment lost 1 base and the V segment lost 5 bases, leaving 4 bases of the junction unmatched. CDR3 in amino acids: CASSPDRAQETQYF. DNA for the CDR3: TGTGCCAGCAGCCCCGACAGGGCCCAAGAGACCCAGTACTTC.

The chain recombines TRBV10-3 with TRBJ1-2, with D tentatively TRBD1 (6 bases). CDR3 length: 13 residues. Germline values: CDR1 ENHRY, CDR2 SYGVKD. V lost 6 bases, J lost 0 bases, and 8 bases lay in between. Here the CDR3 DNA reads TGTGCCATCAGGGACAGCACTAACTATGGCTACACCTTC. Amino acids: CAIRDSTNYGYTF.

V usage is TRBV9 and J usage is TRBJ2-6; 9 nucleotides line up with TRBD1. V gave up 3 bases and J gave up 0 bases; unmatched junction bases: 7. Germline V gives CDR1 SGDLS, CDR2 YYNGEE. This CDR3 has 18 residues. CDR3 DNA: TGTGCCAGCAGCGACAGGGGGCGCAAAAGCTCTGGGGCCAACGTCCTGACTTTC. It yields the protein CASSDRGRKSSGANVLTF.

The chain links TRBV9 to TRBJ1-2, with D perhaps matching TRBD1 (6 bases). V lost 4 bases to trimming and J lost 5 bases, with 18 bases between them. This CDR3 is 15 amino acids long. Germline values: CDR1 SGDLS, CDR2 YYNGEE. The CDR3 DNA sequence: TGTGCCAGCAGCACAAATTTGGACAGCCCGTATGGCTACACCTTC. Its protein product is CASSTNLDSPYGYTF.

The rearrangement links TRBV7-2 to TRBJ1-2; possible D gene TRBD1, 5 bases. The CDR3 contains 14 residues. Trimming shortened V by 5 bases and J by 4 bases, and 14 bases separated the two germline ends. Germline V gene sequence: CDR1 SGHTA, CDR2 FQGNSA. DNA for the CDR3: TGTGCCAGCAGCCCTTCTGACAGTTTCTATGGCTACACCTTC. Its translation: CASSPSDSFYGYTF.

The chain links TRBV7-9 to TRBJ1-3; tentatively, D is TRBD1 (5 bases). The CDR3 runs to 16 residues. Germline CDR1 is SEHNR and CDR2 is FQNEAQ (reference sequence). Trimming pared 3 bases from V and 0 bases from J, leaving 12 bases between. CDR3 residues: CASSLGRASSGNTIYF. The CDR3 coding sequence is TGTGCCAGCAGCTTGGGGCGAGCGAGCTCTGGAAACACCATATATTTT.

The chain is built from TRBV19 and TRBJ2-6; D is possibly TRBD1 (5 bases). CDR1 is LNHDA and CDR2 is SQIVND in the germline V gene (reference sequence). V was shortened by 5 bases and J by 2 bases, with 13 bases between the two germline ends. The CDR3 has 16 amino acids. The CDR3 coding sequence is TGTGCCAGTAGTCTCTACCCAGGGACTGGGGCCAACGTCCTGACTTTC. Translating it yields CASSLYPGTGANVLTF.

V is TRBV5-4 and J is TRBJ1-2; 9 nucleotides line up with TRBD1. After removal of 0 bases from V and 0 bases from J, the junction contained 3 bases not matched to a gene. Looked up from germline, CDR1 is SGHNT and CDR2 is YYREEE (reference sequence). The CDR3 runs 16 residues. The CDR3 is CASSLGQGVANYGYTF. CDR3 sequence (DNA): TGTGCCAGCAGCTTGGGACAGGGGGTCGCTAACTATGGCTACACCTTC. Full variable domain (missing parts from reference TRBV5-4 and TRBJ1-2): ETGVTQSPTHLIKTRGQQVTLRCSSQSGHNTVSWYQQALGQGPQFIFQYYREEENGRGNFPPRFSGLQFPNYSSELNVNALELDDSALYLCASSLGQGVANYGYTFGSGTRLTVV.

This clone occurred a few times. V is TRBV9 and J is TRBJ1-5; no clear D gene. Germline assignment: CDR1 SGDLS and CDR2 YYNGEE. Trimming removed 4 bases from V and 3 bases from J, with 14 bases in between. There are 15 residues in the CDR3. The chain's CDR3 is CASSPSSGLNQPQHF. The CDR3 DNA sequence: TGTGCCAGCAGCCCCTCTTCGGGTCTCAATCAGCCCCAGCATTTT.

This clone was seen just once. The V gene is TRBV18, the J gene TRBJ2-3; TRBD2 aligns across 9 bases. The CDR3 sequence is 18 residues long. J was trimmed by 3 bases and V by 4 bases; bases with no gene match: 14. Germline V gene sequence: CDR1 KGHSH, CDR2 LQKENI. In DNA, the CDR3 is TGTGCCAGCTCACGAGTACCCCAAGCGGGGGGTTTAACAGATACGCAGTATTTT. As protein: CASSRVPQAGGLTDTQYF.

This rearrangement joins TRBV6-6 to TRBJ2-7, with 7 bases fitting TRBD1. Losses at the gene ends were 5 bases for V and 4 bases for J; bases not matched to a gene: 5. Germline V gene sequence: CDR1 MNHNY, CDR2 SVGAGI (reference sequence). The length of the CDR3 is 13 residues. The CDR3 region has the DNA TGTGCCAGCAGTCCCGGGACAGTTTACGAGCAGTACTTC. Translated: CASSPGTVYEQYF.

This clone was detected once. The genes are TRBV11-2 and TRBJ2-7, with a tentative D call TRBD1 (6 bases). This CDR3 comprises 16 residues. V lost 3 bases and J lost 1, with 16 bases in between. Germline CDR1 is SGHAT and CDR2 is FQNNGV. In nucleotides, the CDR3 is TGTGCCAGCAGCTTGGCCGGACAGCCTGGGTCCTACGAGCAGTACTTC. Protein: CASSLAGQPGSYEQYF.

Only one count was recorded for this clone. CDR3 nucleotides: TGTGCCAGCAGCCCGGTAGCGGGGGCCAACTACGAGCAGTACTTC. This encodes CASSPVAGANYEQYF. The chain has TRBV7-2 and TRBJ2-7; 9 bases fit TRBD2. Germline lookup yields CDR1 SGHTA and CDR2 FQGNSA. This CDR3 spans 15 amino acids. The junction had 8 bases not matched to a gene; V was cut back by 5 bases and J by 3 bases. Full variable domain (outside the CDR3, taken from reference TRBV7-2 and TRBJ2-7): GAGVSQSPSNKVTEKGKDVELRCDPISGHTALYWYRQSLGQGLEFLIYFQGNSAPDKSGLPSDRFSAERTGGSVSTLTIQRTQQEDSAVYLCASSPVAGANYEQYFGPGTRLTVT.

This rearrangement joins TRBV28 to TRBJ1-5; D possibly corresponds to TRBD1 (5 bases). The CDR3 is 14 residues long. Germline V lookup: CDR1 MDHEN, CDR2 SYDVKM. V lost 2 bases and J 4 bases, leaving 9 bases between the germline ends. The CDR3 spells CASSLTRGNQPQHF. The CDR3 bases are TGTGCCAGCAGTTTAACGCGGGGGAATCAGCCCCAGCATTTT.

The rearrangement links TRBV21-1 to TRBJ2-3; the tabulated D call, TRBD2, remains unverified against the DNA. TRBV21-1 is termed a pseudogene. The CDR3 length is 17 residues. This CDR3 reads CASSRGLERQQEDTQYF. The CDR3 nucleotides read TGTGCCAGCAGCAGGGGACTGGAGCGGCAGCAGGAAGATACGCAGTATTTT.

The CDR3 DNA sequence: TGCGCCAGCAGCTGGAGGGGACAGGGAGACCAAAATGAGCAGTTCTTC. Amino acids: CASSWRGQGDQNEQFF. V usage is TRBV5-1 and J usage is TRBJ2-1, with 9 positions matching TRBD1. The CDR3 loop spans 16 amino acids. Germline CDR1 is SGHRS and CDR2 is YFSETQ. J lost 7 bases, V lost 3 bases, and 11 bases had no gene match.

The chain has TRBV7-9 and TRBJ2-7; D remains unclear. The V and J ends lost 0 bases and 7 bases respectively, with 19 bases between them. CDR3 size: 16 residues. Germline assignment: CDR1 SEHNR and CDR2 FQNEAQ (reference sequence). This chain's CDR3 is CASSLATLGSTWEQYF. The CDR3 DNA sequence: TGTGCCAGCAGCTTAGCGACACTTGGCAGCACCTGGGAGCAGTACTTC. Full variable domain (missing parts from reference TRBV7-9 and TRBJ2-7): DTGVSQNPRHKITKRGQNVTFRCDPISEHNRLYWYRQTLGQGPEFLTYFQNEAQLEKSRLLSDRFSAERPKGSFSTLEIQRTEQGDSAMYLCASSLATLGSTWEQYFGPGTRLTVT.

The CDR3 nucleotides read TGTGCCAGTACCCGACAGGGTTGGAGCAATCAGCCCCAGCATTTT. It yields the protein CASTRQGWSNQPQHF. The chain links TRBV19 to TRBJ1-5; 7 bases map to TRBD1. The germline V gene encodes CDR1 LNHDA and CDR2 SQIVND (reference sequence). CDR3 length equals 15 residues. V lost 7 bases to trimming and J lost 1 base; unmatched junction nucleotides: 7.

V gene TRBV14 combines with J gene TRBJ1-2, with D perhaps TRBD1 (5 bases). The CDR3 is 16 residues long. Germline V gene lookup returns CDR1 SGHDN and CDR2 FVKESK. The V end lost 0 bases, the J end lost 4 bases, and 15 bases lay between the germline ends. The CDR3: CASSQEGGPLSYGYTF. DNA of the CDR3: TGTGCCAGCAGCCAAGAGGGGGGACCGCTTTCCTATGGCTACACCTTC.